The 10 T cell receptor beta chains listed next were all sequenced from one sample in a study of Tregs in tolerant kidney transplant recipients. Here immunoSEQ multiplex PCR was the method, and the copy in TCRdb shows in-frame clones only, minus some. This sample's table reports over 45,000 clones. The sample here was CD4+ T cells from blood, taken before the transplant. Receptor source: a human donor who received a combined kidney and bone marrow transplant.

Note on this clone: The read terminates 3 residues before the CDR3 end, so the remaining end is supplied by the germline J gene. V is TRBV10-1 and J is TRBJ2-1; D is possibly TRBD2 (5 bases). The CDR3 extends over 16 amino acids. V shed 4 bases and J shed 4 bases, with 17 bases lying between them. The germline gives CDR1 WNHNN, CDR2 SYGVQD (reference sequence). CDR3 DNA (partial): TGCGCCAGCAGTGTCCGGACGGACTTTCCATACAATGAG. Amino acid sequence: CASSVRTDFPYNE. The complete CDR3 sequence is CASSVRTDFPYNEQFF.

To note about this clone: The CDR3 goes on 3 residues after the read ends, and that part is filled in from the germline J gene. V and J are TRBV18 and TRBJ2-7; D not certain. The CDR3 spans 15 residues. V shed 3 bases and J shed 2 bases, with 14 bases lying between them. Germline loops: CDR1 KGHSH, CDR2 LQKENI. The CDR3 bases that were read are TGTGCCAGCTCACCTCCAGTCCCCCGAGCCTACGAG. This sequence encodes CASSPPVPRAYE. The complete CDR3 protein is CASSPPVPRAYEQYF.

As concerns this clone: The observed sequence ends 3 residues before the CDR3 terminus, with the missing tail filled in from the germline J gene. The V gene is TRBV20-1, the J gene TRBJ2-3, with D hard to call. Between the trimmed V and J ends, which lost 5 bases and 5 bases, there was a span of 23 bases. This CDR3 is built from 16 residues. Germline V gives CDR1 DFQATT, CDR2 SNEGSKA (reference sequence). The CDR3 sequence is CSAESPSRLSEDTQYF. Partial CDR3 DNA: TGCAGTGCTGAGTCCCCCTCTAGGTTGTCAGAAGATACG.

On this clone itself: The sequence runs out 3 residues before the end of the CDR3; the remainder is reconstructed from the germline J gene. The V call is TRBV7-3, the J call TRBJ2-1; no clear D. This CDR3 region has 13 residues. The germline CDR1 and CDR2 sequences are SGHTA and FQGTGA. V was pared by 5 bases and J by 4 bases, with 9 bases between. The DNA read from the CDR3 is TGTGCCAGCAGCCCTTATAGTTACAATGAG. This codes for CASSPYSYNE. The full CDR3 protein reads CASSPYSYNEQFF.

Concerning this clone itself: The read gets to within 3 residues of the CDR3 end, and the germline J gene fills in the rest. This chain connects TRBV30 to TRBJ2-1, with 8 bases identical to TRBD2. The germline CDR1 and CDR2 sequences are GTSNPN and SVGIG (reference sequence). V trimming: 0 bases; J trimming: 3 bases; junction bases outside the gene matches: 4. CDR3 size: 15 residues. The CDR3 is CAWSVGAGVYNEQFF. The CDR3 DNA, read in part, is TGTGCCTGGAGTGTGGGAGCGGGAGTCTACAATGAG. Together with reference TRBV30 and TRBJ2-1, the CDR3 gives the full variable domain: SQTIHQWPATLVQPVGSPLSLECTVEGTSNPNLYWYRQAAGRGLQLLFYSVGIGQISSEVPQNLSASRPQDRQFILSSKKLLLSDSGFYLCAWSVGAGVYNEQFFGPGTRLTVL.

As to this clone: The CDR3 end falls 3 residues outside the read, so it is completed with the germline J gene. The chain employs TRBV19 and TRBJ2-5; 8 bases line up with TRBD1. Losses at the gene ends were 4 bases for V and 6 bases for J; bases not matched to a gene: 16. The CDR3 is made up of 17 amino acids. Germline CDR1 and CDR2: LNHDA and SQIVND (reference sequence). The part of the CDR3 DNA that was read is TGTGCCAGTAGTACCTCAAACGGACAGGGAGATTTGAAGACC. Protein sequence: CASSTSNGQGDLKT. The full-length CDR3 reads as CASSTSNGQGDLKTQYF.

A remark on this clone: The missing CDR3 end, 3 residues past where the read stops, is filled in from the germline J gene. The chain employs TRBV10-3 and TRBJ2-1; 7 nucleotides line up with TRBD1. V lost 7 bases to trimming and J lost 8 bases; unmatched junction nucleotides: 11. Germline V gene sequence: CDR1 ENHRY, CDR2 SYGVKD. The CDR3 is 14 amino acids. The CDR3: CAITRDSSTDEQFF. CDR3 DNA (partial): TGTGCCATCACCCGGGACAGCTCTACCGATGAG.

Points on this clone: The read stops 3 residues short of the end of the CDR3; the missing end is completed from the germline J gene. This chain connects TRBV5-6 to TRBJ2-3, with 7 bases lining up with TRBD1. Germline values: CDR1 SGHDT, CDR2 YYEEEE. The V gene end was trimmed by 2 bases and the J gene end by 2 bases; junction bases not matched to a gene: 5. This CDR3 is built from 15 residues. CDR3 DNA (partial): TGTGCCAGCAGCTTCGGACAGGTTAACACAGATACG. This gives the protein CASSFGQVNTDT. The CDR3 reads in full as CASSFGQVNTDTQYF.

With regard to this clone: Sequencing ends 3 residues short of the CDR3 end; the germline J gene provides the rest. J is TRBJ2-2 and V is TRBV7-3, with 14 positions matching TRBD2. The CDR3 runs to 14 residues. J was trimmed by 5 bases and V by 9 bases; bases with no gene match: 2. Germline V gene sequence: CDR1 SGHTA, CDR2 FQGTGA. The CDR3 here is CARRLAGGTGELFF. CDR3 DNA (partial): TGTGCCAGGAGACTAGCGGGAGGGACCGGGGAG. The whole variable domain, remainder taken from reference TRBV7-3 and TRBJ2-2, is GAGVSQTPSNKVTEKGKYVELRCDPISGHTALYWYRQSLGQGPEFLIYFQGTGAADDSGLPNDRFFAVRPEGSVSTLKIQRTERGDSAVYLCARRLAGGTGELFFGEGSRLTVL.

Concerning this clone itself: Read coverage stops 3 residues before the CDR3 terminus; the germline J gene supplies the remainder. The chain employs TRBV7-2 and TRBJ1-5, with D perhaps TRBD1 (5 bases). The ends were cut back, 5 bases at V and 4 bases at J, with 9 bases in the middle. The germline V gene has CDR1 SGHTA and CDR2 FQGNSA. The CDR3 loop spans 13 amino acids. The covered CDR3 bases are TGTGCCAGCAGCCGGGACTGGAATCAGCCC. It is translated as CASSRDWNQP. Given in full, the CDR3 is CASSRDWNQPQHF.